This T cell receptor (beta chain) emerged from a study of cytomegalovirus exposure and HLA in healthy donors. The CDR3 is 14 amino acids. Trimming shortened V by 4 bases and J by 0 bases, and 10 bases separated the two germline ends. The germline gives CDR1 SGHTS, CDR2 YDEGEE. Regarding the study as a whole: As a later analysis showed, a missense DCLRE1C variant was linked to trimming of TCR beta V- and J-genes. Sequencing likely generated an artifact that appeared as a cluster of highly shared sequence variants. Owing to their indistinguishability, certain V segments, notably TRBV6-2 and TRBV6-3, were excluded.

Researchers ran the PCR with 60 Vbeta and 13 Jbeta primers. Some clones are missing from TCRdb's copy, which holds only in-frame ones; the method was immunoSEQ multiplex PCR. This table holds approximately 100,000 clones, under 80% found once. Donors consisted of healthy bone marrow donors. This clone is labeled medium-sized. Its antigen is not identified. Sequencing was carried out using PBMCs. V gene TRBV5-8 combines with J gene TRBJ1-1; TRBD1 is a possible D gene (6 bases). The clonotype originates from a woman under 30 in good health and CMV-seropositive. CDR3 nucleotides: TGTGCCAGCAGCGACAGGCAAATGAACACTGAAGCTTTCTTT. It codes for CASSDRQMNTEAFF.